Listed below are T cell receptor beta chains from one sample, sequenced in a study of CD8+ T cells in alopecia areata. The assay was immunoSEQ multiplex PCR, and TCRdb's table has in-frame clones only and misses some. The sample has 50,000 to 70,000 clones, roughly two fifths seen once. The sequenced sample consisted of NKG2D-low CD8+ T cells sorted from blood. The receptors originated from a human donor with alopecia areata. Both conserved end residues are part of each CDR3. A D gene is named only where the DNA matches it firmly.

D,V,length,CDR3
TRBD1,TRBV4-1,14,CASSLGTGEYEQYF
NA,TRBV28,14,CASSFSLAKNIQYF
TRBD2,TRBV7-8,16,CASSAGLAGHNNEQFF
NA,TRBV28,17,CASSLLLPGQADYEQYF
TRBD2,TRBV4-1,14,CASSQASGRYEQYF
TRBD2,TRBV29-1,14,CSVEVPSGRHEQYF
NA,TRBV7-9,13,CASSSDRRYEQYF
TRBD1,TRBV9,13,CASSPGGGDTQYF
NA,TRBV29-1,12,CSVIGWGGEAFF
TRBD1,TRBV4-3,16,CASSPSGVGTGGEQYF
TRBD2,TRBV6-6,16,CASSASSGPSTDTQYF
TRBD1,TRBV27,13,CASSWTGNTEAFF
NA,TRBV29-1,11,CSVDGNTEAFF
NA,TRBV28,13,CASSYRDGYGYTF
NA,TRBV11-2,15,CASSPEWGRGETQYF
NA,TRBV29-1,12,CSVRGAYNEQFF
TRBD1,TRBV11-2,15,CASSRDRVYQETQYF
NA,TRBV2,11,CATLRVETQYF
NA,TRBV4-3,13,CASSLGRGSPLHF
NA,TRBV19,14,CASRVGGNTGELFF
NA,TRBV7-2,12,CASSPRGGEQYF
NA,TRBV25-1,12,CASSDTGRGAFF
TRBD2,TRBV28,14,CASSLAAGGDTQYF
NA,TRBV28,13,CASSLDIQETQYF
TRBD1,TRBV4-1,16,CASSHEGQGDTGELFF
NA,TRBV7-2,13,CASSWVIDNEQFF
NA,TRBV25-1,16,CASSEGYGGREYEQYF